Following are 12 T cell receptor beta chains from one sample sequenced in a study of T cells after yellow fever vaccination. One entry per CDR3 protein results from TCRdb running MiXCR on the 5' RACE reads. The sample holds 250,000 or so distinct CDR3 sequences, 3.6% seen once. This sample comprised PBMCs, obtained 15 days after the yellow fever booster vaccination. The receptors derive from a man between 18 and 29 years old who received the YFV17D yellow fever vaccine.

This clonotype was counted ten times or more. V is TRBV14 and J is TRBJ1-4, with D unclear. There are 16 residues in the CDR3. Trimming cost V 4 bases and J 0 bases, with 12 bases left between them. CDR1 is SGHDN and CDR2 is FVKESK in the germline V gene. The CDR3 sequence is CASSPRGRSTNEKLFF. The CDR3 DNA follows: TGTGCCAGCAGCCCCCGCGGGCGCTCAACTAATGAAAAACTGTTTTTT.

This clonotype has at least ten counts. The chain employs TRBV7-6 and TRBJ1-1; weak D call: TRBD1 (5 bases). Germline V CDR1 and CDR2: SGHVS, FNYEAQ. V lost 1 base and J lost 0, with 9 bases in between. CDR3 length: 15 residues. The CDR3 here is CASSLGGRVNTEAFF. The CDR3 coding sequence is TGTGCCAGCAGCTTAGGGGGCAGGGTGAACACTGAAGCTTTCTTT.

J is TRBJ2-5 and V is TRBV6-6, with TRBD2 as a possible D gene (7 bases). V gave up 7 bases and J gave up 4 bases, with 13 bases separating them. Germline V gives CDR1 MNHNY, CDR2 SVGAGI (reference sequence). The CDR3 has 13 residues. CDR3 in amino acids: CASNAGAGETQYF. The DNA of the CDR3 is TGTGCCAGCAACGCGGGGGCGGGAGAGACCCAGTACTTC.

At least ten counts were recorded for this clonotype. The chain recombines TRBV18 with TRBJ2-2; unclear D gene. Germline V CDR1 and CDR2: KGHSH, LQKENI. With 0 bases removed from V and 0 bases from J, the gap between germline ends came to 5 bases. The CDR3 runs 15 residues. CDR3 amino acids: CASSPPSANTGELFF. The CDR3 region has the DNA TGTGCCAGCTCACCACCGTCTGCGAACACCGGGGAGCTGTTTTTT.

There are many counts of this clonotype. The genes are TRBV2 and TRBJ1-1; TRBD1 aligns across 10 bases. The CDR3 totals 15 residues. Looked up from germline, CDR1 is SNHLY and CDR2 is FYNNEI. V lost 6 bases and J lost 3; bases outside the gene matches: 7. CDR3: CASRTGQGLDTEAFF. The CDR3 coding sequence is TGTGCCAGCAGGACGGGACAGGGGTTGGACACTGAAGCTTTCTTT.

In its sample, this clonotype was seen many times. The V gene is TRBV12-3 or TRBV12-4, the J gene TRBJ1-2, with TRBD1 identical over 10 bases. With V trimmed by 5 bases and J by 1 base, 4 bases remained unmatched. CDR3 length equals 15 residues. The CDR3 protein is CASSPGQGVNYGYTF. The CDR3 bases are TGTGCCAGCAGTCCTGGACAGGGGGTTAACTATGGCTACACCTTC.

This clonotype was detected many times. V usage is TRBV7-2 and J usage is TRBJ1-5; a weak D match, TRBD1 (6 bases). The V and J ends lost 3 bases and 1 base respectively, with 16 bases between them. CDR1 and CDR2 from the germline V gene are SGHTA and FQGNSA. The CDR3 runs to 17 residues. The CDR3 region is CASSLWHSGQSNQPQHF. Here the CDR3 DNA reads TGTGCCAGCAGCTTGTGGCACTCGGGACAAAGCAATCAGCCCCAGCATTTT.

This clonotype showed up many times. V usage is TRBV11-2 and J usage is TRBJ2-7, with 9 bases fitting TRBD1. Germline V gene lookup returns CDR1 SGHAT and CDR2 FQNNGV. The length of the CDR3 is 15 residues. Trimming at V came to 1 base and at J to 5 bases, leaving 6 bases not matched to a gene. CDR3 sequence reads: CASSLVGQGGHEQYF. CDR3 DNA sequence: TGTGCCAGCAGCTTAGTGGGACAGGGAGGACACGAGCAGTACTTC. Filled out from reference TRBV11-2 and TRBJ2-7, the complete variable domain reads EAGVAQSPRYKIIEKRQSVAFWCNPISGHATLYWYQQILGQGPKLLIQFQNNGVVDDSQLPKDRFSAERLKGVDSTLKIQPAKLEDSAVYLCASSLVGQGGHEQYFGPGTRLTVT.

This clonotype was seen repeatedly, ten times or more. This chain uses TRBV7-2 with TRBJ2-5, with a possible D match to TRBD2 (5 bases). The V and J ends lost 3 bases and 5 bases respectively, with 10 bases between them. Germline values: CDR1 SGHTA, CDR2 FQGNSA. The CDR3 contains 13 residues. CDR3 DNA sequence: TGTGCCAGCAGCTTCGGCGGGTGGGAGACCCAGTACTTC. Translating it yields CASSFGGWETQYF.

This clonotype has ten or more counts. The J gene is TRBJ2-7, the V gene TRBV7-9; 8 nucleotides match TRBD1. V gave up 5 bases and J gave up 0 bases; unmatched junction bases: 3. The CDR3 has 14 residues. The germline V gene encodes CDR1 SEHNR and CDR2 FQNEAQ (reference sequence). CDR3 region: CASSPGTGSYEQYF. DNA of the CDR3: TGTGCCAGCAGCCCGGGGACAGGCTCCTACGAGCAGTACTTC. Full variable domain (remainder filled in from reference TRBV7-9 and TRBJ2-7): DTGVSQNPRHKITKRGQNVTFRCDPISEHNRLYWYRQTLGQGPEFLTYFQNEAQLEKSRLLSDRFSAERPKGSFSTLEIQRTEQGDSAMYLCASSPGTGSYEQYFGPGTRLTVT.

In this sample, this clonotype turned up many times. The chain has TRBV6-6 and TRBJ2-1; TRBD1 is a possible D gene (6 bases). The ends were cut back, 7 bases at V and 8 bases at J, with 15 bases in the middle. Per germline, CDR1 MNHNY and CDR2 SVGAGI (reference sequence). The CDR3 has 13 residues. The CDR3 reads CASKGTPLDEQFF. CDR3 nucleotides: TGTGCCAGCAAAGGGACACCCTTAGATGAGCAGTTCTTC.

This clonotype was counted many times. The chain employs TRBV18 and TRBJ2-7; the D is unclear. The V gene lost 2 bases and the J gene lost 1 base, with 6 bases spanning the gap. In germline, CDR1 is KGHSH, CDR2 LQKENI. The CDR3 contains 13 residues. The CDR3 loop reads CASSPGRSYEQYF. The CDR3 coding sequence is TGTGCCAGCTCACCAGGACGGTCCTACGAGCAGTACTTC. Complete variable domain (other parts from reference TRBV18 and TRBJ2-7): NAGVMQNPRHLVRRRGQEARLRCSPMKGHSHVYWYRQLPEEGLKFMVYLQKENIIDESGMPKERFSAEFPKEGPSILRIQQVVRGDSAAYFCASSPGRSYEQYFGPGTRLTVT.